This TCR beta chain came from a study of beta chain features in type 1 diabetes. Isolated RNA was reverse transcribed in full, so expressed TCRB transcripts were sequenced. Method: immunoSEQ multiplex PCR; TCRdb's copy keeps in-frame clones and lacks some. The sample shows about 220,000 clones, roughly a tenth of them seen only once. Notes on the study in general: Fewer junction insertions and more nucleotide deletions appeared in type 1 diabetes patients.

Germline V gene lookup returns CDR1 SQVTM and CDR2 ANQGSEA. V lost 5 bases to trimming and J lost 4 bases; unmatched junction nucleotides: 11. The CDR3 sequence is 15 residues long. On this clone: What it binds is unknown.

Source material: central memory CD4+ T cells from blood. This TCR derives from a man between 18 and 35 years old in good health. This sequence joins TRBV29-1 and TRBJ2-1, with TRBD2 matching 7 bases. The CDR3, as DNA: TGCAGCGTTAGTGGGGAGGGTGGTTATTACAATGAGCAGTTCTTC. Its translation is CSVSGEGGYYNEQFF.